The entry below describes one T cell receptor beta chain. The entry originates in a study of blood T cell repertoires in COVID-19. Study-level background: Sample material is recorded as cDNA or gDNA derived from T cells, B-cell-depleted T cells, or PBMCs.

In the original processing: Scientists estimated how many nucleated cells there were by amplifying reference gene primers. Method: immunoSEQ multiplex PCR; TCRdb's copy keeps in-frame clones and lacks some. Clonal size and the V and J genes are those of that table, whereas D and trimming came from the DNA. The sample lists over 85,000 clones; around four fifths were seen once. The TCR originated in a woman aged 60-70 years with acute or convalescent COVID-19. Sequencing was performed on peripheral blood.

In DNA form, the CDR3 reads TGTGCCAGCAACCCGGGACAGGATCAGCCCCAGCATTTT. Its protein is CASNPGQDQPQHF. The gene calls are TRBV2 and TRBJ1-5; 8 bases match TRBD1. J gave up 5 bases and V 7 bases, and 4 bases lay outside the gene matches. Germline assignment: CDR1 SNHLY and CDR2 FYNNEI. The length of the CDR3 is 13 residues.